This T cell receptor (beta chain) was found in a study of blood T cell repertoires in COVID-19. This CDR3 has 15 residues. V lost 0 bases, J lost 2 bases, and 9 bases lay in between. Germline CDR1 SGDLS, CDR2 YYNGEE. The method was immunoSEQ multiplex PCR; TCRdb's version includes in-frame clones alone and lacks a portion of them. Of roughly 240,000 clones listed, roughly 85% were seen once; the top ten hold 5% to 6.5%. One Seattle source followed patients from active infection through their disease course. The V and J genes are TRBV9 and TRBJ1-3, with D hard to call. The sequence was obtained from a man aged 50 to 59 with COVID-19, enrolled during active disease. What was sequenced was peripheral blood. DNA of the CDR3: TGTGCCAGCAGCGTAGGGGCAGTACCTGGAAACACCATATATTTT. This gives the protein CASSVGAVPGNTIYF.